The 15 T cell receptor beta chains given below trace back to one sample, sequenced in a study of technical replicates of blood from several donors (dated by TCRdb to the late 2010s). Receptor amplification or capture employed the immunoSEQ multiplex PCR assay. The source is immuneACCESS, and TCRdb retained only in-frame sequences with V and J called. Part of the clones is not carried over; for the studies checked, unresolved V genes explain less than half of this, and the remainder is unexplained. In this sample the table shows about 88,000 clones, approximately 94% of which occur a single time. The ten largest make up more than 0.2% of the sample. The sequenced sample was T cells isolated from PBMCs. Every receptor here comes from a human donor in good health.

The CDR3 sequence is CASSSTGGTEAFF. The CDR3 DNA reads TGTGCCAGCAGTTCGACAGGGGGCACTGAAGCTTTCTTT. The rearrangement uses TRBV6-5 and TRBJ1-1, with 9 bases that match TRBD1. Germline V gene sequence: CDR1 MNHEY, CDR2 SVGAGI. This CDR3 spans 13 amino acids. The ends lost 4 bases at V and 4 bases at J; junction bases unmatched: 1.

This clone was observed once. The chain is built from TRBV4-2 and TRBJ1-2; D ambiguous. Germline-derived CDR1 and CDR2 are LGHNA and YNFKEQ. The length of the CDR3 is 13 residues. Between the trimmed V and J ends, which lost 0 bases and 7 bases, there was a span of 9 bases. CDR3 in amino acids: CASSQEAGSGYTF. In nucleotides, the CDR3 is TGTGCCAGCAGCCAAGAGGCAGGCTCTGGCTACACCTTC.

Only a few counts were recorded for this clone. The J gene is TRBJ1-1, the V gene TRBV7-9; 9 positions match TRBD1. The CDR3 runs 18 residues. V trimming: 5 bases; J trimming: 0 bases; junction bases outside the gene matches: 13. Germline V gene sequence: CDR1 SEHNR, CDR2 FQNEAQ (reference sequence). The CDR3 nucleotides are TGTGCCAGCAGCCCCAGAGGGACAGGGACGAGCATGAACACTGAAGCTTTCTTT. Its translation: CASSPRGTGTSMNTEAFF.

V and J are TRBV5-4 and TRBJ2-1; 7 positions agree with TRBD2. Germline V gene data show CDR1 as SGHNT and CDR2 as YYREEE (reference sequence). CDR3 size: 15 residues. The V segment lost 7 bases and the J segment 4 bases; nucleotides outside the gene matches: 11. The CDR3 here is CASCPWGGTYNEQFF. For the CDR3, the DNA is TGTGCCAGCTGCCCCTGGGGGGGAACATACAATGAGCAGTTCTTC.

The V and J genes are TRBV19 and TRBJ2-1; 8 bases fit TRBD1. This CDR3 has 16 amino acids. V shed 0 bases and J 2 bases; nucleotides not matched to a gene: 3. Germline loops: CDR1 LNHDA, CDR2 SQIVND (reference sequence). CDR3 in amino acids: CASSIDSGQAYNEQFF. The DNA of the CDR3 is TGTGCCAGTAGTATAGACTCGGGACAGGCCTACAATGAGCAGTTCTTC.

This chain joins TRBV4-1 and TRBJ2-7; the D is unclear. V dropped 0 bases and J dropped 3 bases, with 18 bases sitting between them. Germline CDR1 is MGHRA and CDR2 is YSYEKL. CDR3 length: 17 amino acids. The CDR3 here is CASSQERRKIGFYEQYF. Written as DNA, the CDR3 is TGCGCCAGCAGCCAAGAGCGGCGAAAGATTGGTTTCTACGAGCAGTACTTC.

J is TRBJ2-3 and V is TRBV10-1; 9 nucleotides align to TRBD1. Germline V gene sequence: CDR1 WNHNN, CDR2 SYGVQD (reference sequence). Trimming cost V 1 base and J 4 bases; bases outside gene matches: 3. The CDR3 has 15 amino acids. The CDR3 protein is CASSEFNRGPDTQYF. CDR3 DNA: TGCGCCAGCAGTGAGTTTAACAGGGGGCCAGATACGCAGTATTTT.

The chain recombines TRBV7-2 with TRBJ2-3; the match to TRBD2 covers 9 bases. J was trimmed by 8 bases and V by 3 bases; bases with no gene match: 6. There are 14 residues in the CDR3. Looked up from germline, CDR1 is SGHTA and CDR2 is FQGNSA. The CDR3 bases are TGTGCCAGCAGCTTGGGCGGGGGGGCCGTTACGCAGTATTTT. Its translation: CASSLGGGAVTQYF.

The CDR3 DNA sequence: TGTGCCAGTAGTGCTATCCCGGGACTAGCGATATACAATGAGCAGTTCTTC. Its protein is CASSAIPGLAIYNEQFF. This chain links TRBV19 with TRBJ2-1, with TRBD2 identical over 10 bases. Germline assignment: CDR1 LNHDA and CDR2 SQIVND (reference sequence). The CDR3 has 17 residues. V was pared by 5 bases and J by 4 bases, with 11 bases of the junction left unmatched.

The chain combines TRBV28 with TRBJ2-2; D is possibly TRBD2 (6 bases). This CDR3 comprises 15 residues. The V and J ends lost 6 bases and 5 bases respectively, with 16 bases between them. Germline CDR1 and CDR2: MDHEN and SYDVKM. CDR3 coding DNA: TGTGCCAGCAGCCCCCCAGGGAGGCGGACCGGGGAGCTGTTTTTT. Amino acids: CASSPPGRRTGELFF.

This chain uses TRBV7-6 with TRBJ2-1; D is uncertain. The CDR3 sequence is 14 residues long. The germline V and J ends were trimmed by 1 base and 6 bases, with 10 bases remaining between them. Germline CDR1 is SGHVS and CDR2 is FNYEAQ. The CDR3 here is CASSLDGQANEQFF. The CDR3 nucleotides are TGTGCCAGCAGCTTAGATGGGCAGGCCAATGAGCAGTTCTTC. Variable domain in full (rest from reference TRBV7-6 and TRBJ2-1): GAGVSQSPRYKVTKRGQDVALRCDPISGHVSLYWYRQALGQGPEFLTYFNYEAQQDKSGLPNDRFSAERPEGSISTLTIQRTEQRDSAMYRCASSLDGQANEQFFGPGTRLTVL.

The CDR3 loop is CASSPTTITSYEQYF. CDR3 nucleotide sequence: TGTGCCAGCAGCCCGACTACGATAACTAGCTACGAGCAGTACTTC. The J gene is TRBJ2-7, the V gene TRBV5-4; the D gene is possibly TRBD2 (5 bases). Germline V gene sequence: CDR1 SGHNT, CDR2 YYREEE (reference sequence). V was clipped by 4 bases and J by 3 bases, with 17 bases between them. This CDR3 is built from 15 residues.

The chain carries TRBV5-1 and TRBJ1-5; D is perhaps TRBD1 (5 bases). The CDR3 covers 16 residues. V lost 4 bases and J lost 4, with 18 bases in between. Germline values: CDR1 SGHRS, CDR2 YFSETQ. In DNA form, the CDR3 reads TGCGCCAGCAGCCCACCGGCGGGGGGTGGGAATCAGCCCCAGCATTTT. Its protein is CASSPPAGGGNQPQHF.

V gene TRBV4-1 combines with J gene TRBJ2-1, with 8 bases matching TRBD2. Germline CDR1 MGHRA, CDR2 YSYEKL. The V and J ends lost 2 bases and 6 bases, in that order; junction bases with no gene match: 6. The CDR3 length is 15 residues. The CDR3 reads CASSQLGLAPNEQFF. CDR3 nucleotide sequence: TGCGCCAGCAGCCAACTCGGACTAGCCCCCAATGAGCAGTTCTTC.

The DNA of the CDR3 is TGTGCCAGCAGCGACACCCAATGGCAAACTTTCTTT. Protein: CASSDTQWQTFF. The V call is TRBV7-8, the J call TRBJ1-1; no clear D gene. The CDR3 is 12 amino acids. Per the germline V gene, CDR1 is SGHVS and CDR2 is FQNEAQ. V was shortened by 5 bases and J by 12 bases, with 16 bases between the two germline ends.